This T cell receptor beta chain is drawn from a study of beta chain features in type 1 diabetes. Using CD45RO/CCR7/CD25/CD127/CD95/CD27, CD4+ naive, central memory, regulatory and stem cell-like memory cells were sorted. On this clone itself: The antigen is not known.

V was shortened by 1 base and J by 10 bases, with 20 bases between the two germline ends. Germline values: CDR1 GTSNPN, CDR2 SVGIG (reference sequence). The CDR3 length is 15 residues. Sequenced material consisted of expressed TCRB transcripts (all of the isolated RNA was reverse transcribed). TCRdb's table, derived via immunoSEQ multiplex PCR, lists solely in-frame clones and lacks some. The data contain roughly 350,000 clones, more than 9.5% of them singletons. Study results and caveats: Within patients, naive, central memory and Treg TCRB repertoires seemed more similar than within healthy donors.

V is TRBV30 and J is TRBJ2-1, with D perhaps TRBD2 (6 bases). This clonotype originated in a woman aged 25 to 45 in good health. The sequencing sample was made of naive CD4+ T cells from blood. CDR3 nucleotide sequence: TGTGCCTGGAGTGCGCTTAGCGGCACTATCGAAGAGCAGTTCTTC. This gives the protein CAWSALSGTIEEQFF.